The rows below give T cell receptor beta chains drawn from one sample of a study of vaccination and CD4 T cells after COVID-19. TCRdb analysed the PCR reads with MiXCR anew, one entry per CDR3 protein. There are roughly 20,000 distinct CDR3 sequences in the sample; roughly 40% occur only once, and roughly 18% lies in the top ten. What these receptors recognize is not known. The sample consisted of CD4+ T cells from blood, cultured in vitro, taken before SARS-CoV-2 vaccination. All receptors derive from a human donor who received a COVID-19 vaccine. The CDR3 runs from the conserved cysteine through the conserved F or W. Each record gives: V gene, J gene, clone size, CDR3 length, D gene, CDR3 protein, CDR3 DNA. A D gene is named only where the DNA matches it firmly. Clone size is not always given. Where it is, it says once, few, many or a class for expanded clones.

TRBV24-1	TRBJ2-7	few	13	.	CATSDWTTYEQYF	TGTGCCACCAGTGATTGGACGACCTACGAGCAGTACTTC
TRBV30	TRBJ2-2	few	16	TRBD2	CAWSSQGTIADGELFF	TGTGCCTGGAGTTCCCAAGGGACTATCGCTGACGGGGAGCTGTTTTTT
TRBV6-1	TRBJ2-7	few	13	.	CATLRDSSYEQYF	TGTGCCACCTTGAGAGACAGCTCCTACGAGCAGTACTTC
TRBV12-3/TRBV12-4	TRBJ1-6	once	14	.	CASSPSTWGSPLHF	TGTGCCAGCAGTCCTTCGACGTGGGGTTCACCCCTCCACTTT
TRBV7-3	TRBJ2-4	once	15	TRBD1	CASSLNGQGAGIQYF	TGTGCCAGCAGCTTAAATGGGCAGGGGGCCGGCATTCAGTACTTC
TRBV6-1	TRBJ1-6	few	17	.	CASRADFGRYTYSPLHF	TGTGCCAGCAGGGCCGATTTCGGACGCTATACTTATTCACCCCTCCACTTT
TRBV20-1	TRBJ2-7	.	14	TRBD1	CSASGQGYTYEQYF	TGCAGTGCTAGTGGACAGGGCTATACCTACGAGCAGTACTTC
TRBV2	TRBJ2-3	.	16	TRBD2	CASSEILAGATDTQYF	TGTGCCAGCAGTGAAATCCTAGCGGGGGCCACAGATACGCAGTATTTT
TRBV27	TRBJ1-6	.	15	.	CASSGGGWNNSPLHF	TGTGCCAGCAGTGGGGGGGGCTGGAATAATTCACCCCTCCACTTT
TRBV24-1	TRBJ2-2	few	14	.	CATSRNSNTGELFF	TGTGCCACCAGTCGGAATTCGAACACCGGGGAGCTGTTTTTT
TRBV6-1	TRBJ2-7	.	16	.	CASSESRTVPTYEQYF	TGTGCCAGCAGTGAGTCCCGGACAGTACCAACCTACGAGCAGTACTTC
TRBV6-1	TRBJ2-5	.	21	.	CASSRTVLPTLPINIQETQYF	TGTGCCAGCAGTCGGACAGTTTTACCTACCCTCCCAATAAACATCCAAGAGACCCAGTACTTC
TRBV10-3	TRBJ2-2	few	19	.	CAISDGGRPSGRNTGELFF	TGTGCCATCAGTGACGGGGGTCGGCCTAGTGGACGGAACACCGGGGAGCTGTTTTTT
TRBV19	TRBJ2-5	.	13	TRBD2	CASMAGDEETQYF	TGTGCCAGTATGGCGGGGGATGAAGAGACCCAGTACTTC
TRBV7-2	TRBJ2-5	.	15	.	CASSPGSGTQETQYF	TGTGCCAGCAGCCCCGGTTCCGGCACCCAAGAGACCCAGTACTTC
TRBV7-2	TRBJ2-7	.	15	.	CASSLAVGFDYEQYF	TGTGCCAGCAGCTTAGCGGTCGGGTTCGACTACGAGCAGTACTTC
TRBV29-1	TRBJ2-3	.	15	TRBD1	CSVVWGRGSSDTQYF	TGCAGCGTTGTATGGGGCAGGGGGTCTTCAGATACGCAGTATTTT
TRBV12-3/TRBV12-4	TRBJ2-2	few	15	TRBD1	CASRLRQGNTGELFF	TGTGCCAGCAGACTTAGACAGGGGAACACCGGGGAGCTGTTTTTT
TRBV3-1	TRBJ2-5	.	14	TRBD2	CASSQGLAGETQYF	TGTGCCAGCAGCCAAGGACTAGCGGGTGAGACCCAGTACTTC
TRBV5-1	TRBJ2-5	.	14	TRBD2	CASSHPASGPGKYF	TGCGCCAGCAGCCACCCGGCTAGCGGGCCCGGGAAGTACTTC
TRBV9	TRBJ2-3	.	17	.	CASSVNDGGTNTDTQYF	TGTGCCAGCAGCGTTAACGATGGGGGGACAAACACAGATACGCAGTATTTT
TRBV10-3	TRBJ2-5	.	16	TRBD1	CAISELGQEVGETQYF	TGTGCCATCAGTGAACTCGGACAGGAGGTGGGAGAGACCCAGTACTTC
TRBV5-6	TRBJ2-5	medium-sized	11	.	CASSSQETQYF	TGTGCCAGCAGCTCCCAAGAGACCCAGTACTTC
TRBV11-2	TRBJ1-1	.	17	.	CASSLGRGAKGNTEAFF	TGTGCCAGCAGCTTGGGGAGGGGGGCCAAAGGGAACACTGAAGCTTTCTTT
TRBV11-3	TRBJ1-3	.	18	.	CASSLGWEWGESGNTIYF	TGTGCCAGCAGCCTTGGTTGGGAGTGGGGTGAATCTGGAAACACCATATATTTT
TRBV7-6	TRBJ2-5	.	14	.	CASSLAPRGETQYF	TGTGCCAGCAGCTTAGCGCCAAGAGGAGAGACCCAGTACTTC
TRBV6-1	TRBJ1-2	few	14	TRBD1	CASSDGTGRYGYTF	TGTGCCAGCAGCGACGGGACAGGTAGATATGGCTACACCTTC
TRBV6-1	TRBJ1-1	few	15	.	CASRHSTLGNTEAFF	TGTGCCAGCCGTCACAGCACCCTGGGGAACACTGAAGCTTTCTTT
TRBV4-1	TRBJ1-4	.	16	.	CASSQVGGTSNEKLFF	TGCGCCAGCAGCCAAGTGGGAGGGACATCTAATGAAAAACTGTTTTTT
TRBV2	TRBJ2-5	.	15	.	CASSELYREGETQYF	TGTGCCAGCAGTGAACTCTACAGGGAGGGGGAGACCCAGTACTTC
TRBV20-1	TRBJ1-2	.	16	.	CSAREPPWTANYGYTF	TGCAGTGCTAGAGAGCCCCCATGGACGGCGAACTATGGCTACACCTTC
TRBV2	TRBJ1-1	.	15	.	CASSAIGRGNTEAFF	TGTGCCAGCAGTGCCATCGGCAGGGGGAACACTGAAGCTTTCTTT
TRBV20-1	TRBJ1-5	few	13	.	CSASSGVNQPQHF	TGCAGTGCTAGCTCTGGGGTCAATCAGCCCCAGCATTTT
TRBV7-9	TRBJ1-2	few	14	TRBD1	CASSPRDRGWGYTF	TGTGCCAGCAGCCCGAGGGACAGGGGTTGGGGCTACACCTTC
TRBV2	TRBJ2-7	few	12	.	CASSVLGVEQYF	TGTGCCAGCAGTGTCTTAGGGGTCGAGCAGTACTTC
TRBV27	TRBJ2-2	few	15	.	CASSFNRAVTGELFF	TGTGCCAGCAGTTTCAACAGGGCGGTCACCGGGGAGCTGTTTTTT
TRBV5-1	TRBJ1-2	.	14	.	CASSLATWTDGYTF	TGCGCCAGCAGCTTGGCGACTTGGACAGATGGCTACACCTTC
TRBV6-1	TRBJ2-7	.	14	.	CASSVARSTYEQYF	TGTGCCAGCAGTGTGGCCAGGTCGACCTACGAGCAGTACTTC
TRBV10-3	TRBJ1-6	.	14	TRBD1	CAISAGTVNSPLHF	TGTGCCATCAGTGCCGGGACAGTAAATTCACCCCTCCACTTT
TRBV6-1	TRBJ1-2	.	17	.	CASSDGGELNTNYGYTF	TGTGCCAGCAGTGATGGGGGAGAGCTTAACACGAACTATGGCTACACCTTC
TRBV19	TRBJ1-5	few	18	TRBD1	CASSSAQPGQGGRQPQHF	TGTGCCAGTAGTTCAGCACAACCGGGACAGGGAGGTAGACAGCCCCAGCATTTT